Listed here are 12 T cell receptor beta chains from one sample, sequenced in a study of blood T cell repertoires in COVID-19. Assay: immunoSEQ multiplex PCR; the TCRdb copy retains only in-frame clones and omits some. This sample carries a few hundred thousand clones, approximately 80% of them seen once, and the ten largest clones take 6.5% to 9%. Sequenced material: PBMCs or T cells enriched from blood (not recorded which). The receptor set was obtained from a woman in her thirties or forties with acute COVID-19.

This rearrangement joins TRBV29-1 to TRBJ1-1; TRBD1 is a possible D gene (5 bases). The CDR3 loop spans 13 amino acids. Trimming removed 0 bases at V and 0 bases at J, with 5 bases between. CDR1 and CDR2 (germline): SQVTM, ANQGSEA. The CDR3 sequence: CSVEETVNTEAFF. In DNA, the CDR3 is TGCAGCGTTGAAGAGACAGTGAACACTGAAGCTTTCTTT.

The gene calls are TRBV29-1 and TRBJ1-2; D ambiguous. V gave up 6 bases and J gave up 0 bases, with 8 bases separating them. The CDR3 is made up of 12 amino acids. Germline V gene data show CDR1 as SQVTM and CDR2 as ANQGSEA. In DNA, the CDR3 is TGCAGCGTCGCGGCCTCTAACTATGGCTACACCTTC. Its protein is CSVAASNYGYTF.

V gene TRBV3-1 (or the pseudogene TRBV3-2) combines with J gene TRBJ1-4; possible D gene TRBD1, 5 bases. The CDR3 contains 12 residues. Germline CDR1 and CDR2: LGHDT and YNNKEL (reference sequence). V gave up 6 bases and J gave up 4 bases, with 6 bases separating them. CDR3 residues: CASRGVNEKLFF. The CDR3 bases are TGTGCCAGCAGAGGGGTTAATGAAAAACTGTTTTTT.

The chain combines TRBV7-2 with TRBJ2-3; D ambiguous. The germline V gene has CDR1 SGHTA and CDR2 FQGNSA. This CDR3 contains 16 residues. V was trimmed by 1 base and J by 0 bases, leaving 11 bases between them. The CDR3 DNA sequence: TGTGCCAGCAGCTTAGTCCTTAGGAGTAGCACAGATACGCAGTATTTT. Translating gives CASSLVLRSSTDTQYF.

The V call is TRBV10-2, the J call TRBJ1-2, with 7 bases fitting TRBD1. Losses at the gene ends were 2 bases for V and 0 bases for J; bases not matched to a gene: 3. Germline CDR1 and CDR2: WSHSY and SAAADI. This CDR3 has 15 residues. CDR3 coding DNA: TGCGCCAGCAGTGAGATGGGGACAGCTAACTATGGCTACACCTTC. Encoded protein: CASSEMGTANYGYTF.

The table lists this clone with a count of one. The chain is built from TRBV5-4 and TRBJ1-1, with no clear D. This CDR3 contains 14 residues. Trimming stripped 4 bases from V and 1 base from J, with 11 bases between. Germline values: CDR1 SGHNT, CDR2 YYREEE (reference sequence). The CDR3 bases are TGTGCCAGCAGCCGGTTCGGTAGGAACACTGAAGCTTTCTTT. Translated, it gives CASSRFGRNTEAFF. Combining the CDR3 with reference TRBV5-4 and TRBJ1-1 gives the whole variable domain ETGVTQSPTHLIKTRGQQVTLRCSSQSGHNTVSWYQQALGQGPQFIFQYYREEENGRGNFPPRFSGLQFPNYSSELNVNALELDDSALYLCASSRFGRNTEAFFGQGTRLTVV.

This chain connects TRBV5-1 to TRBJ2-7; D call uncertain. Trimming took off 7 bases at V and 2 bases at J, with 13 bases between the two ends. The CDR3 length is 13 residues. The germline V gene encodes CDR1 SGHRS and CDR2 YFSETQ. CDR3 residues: CASAGFRTYEQYF. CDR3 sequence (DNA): TGCGCCAGCGCCGGGTTTCGTACCTACGAGCAGTACTTC.

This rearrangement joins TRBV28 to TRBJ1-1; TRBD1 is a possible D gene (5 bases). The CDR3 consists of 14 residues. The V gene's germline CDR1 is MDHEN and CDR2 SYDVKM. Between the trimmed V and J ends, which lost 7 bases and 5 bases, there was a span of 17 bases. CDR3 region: CASIDWGGWTEAFF. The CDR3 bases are TGTGCCAGCATCGACTGGGGGGGATGGACTGAAGCTTTCTTT.

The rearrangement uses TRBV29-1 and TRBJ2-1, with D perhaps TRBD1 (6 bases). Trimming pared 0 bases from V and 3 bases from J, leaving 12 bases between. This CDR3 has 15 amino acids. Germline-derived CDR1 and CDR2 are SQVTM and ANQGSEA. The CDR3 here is CSVEDPATGYNEQFF. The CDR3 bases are TGCAGCGTTGAAGATCCCGCGACAGGCTACAATGAGCAGTTCTTC.

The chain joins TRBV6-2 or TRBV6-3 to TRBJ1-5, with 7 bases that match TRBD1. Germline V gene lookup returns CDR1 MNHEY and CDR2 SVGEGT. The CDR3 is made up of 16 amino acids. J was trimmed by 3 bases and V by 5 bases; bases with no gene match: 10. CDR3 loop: CASSRGTGQSNQPQHF. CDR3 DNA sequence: TGTGCCAGCAGTCGGGGAACGGGACAGTCCAATCAGCCCCAGCATTTT.

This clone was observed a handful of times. The CDR3 sequence: CASSGDRRDYGYTF. For the CDR3, the DNA is TGTGCCAGCAGCGGGGACAGGAGGGACTATGGCTACACCTTC. The chain carries TRBV6-5 and TRBJ1-2; 8 positions agree with TRBD1. The CDR3 is made up of 14 amino acids. Germline-derived CDR1 and CDR2 are MNHEY and SVGAGI. V shed 6 bases, J shed 3 bases, and the junction held 6 bases outside the gene matches.

DNA of the CDR3: TGTGCCAGCAGCTATGACAGGGGAGGGAATGGCTACACCTTC. Translating it yields CASSYDRGGNGYTF. This chain uses TRBV3-1 (or the pseudogene TRBV3-2) with TRBJ1-2; TRBD1 matches at 8 bases. V was pared by 5 bases and J by 6 bases, with 8 bases of the junction left unmatched. Germline CDR1 LGHDT, CDR2 YNNKEL (reference sequence). The CDR3 consists of 14 residues.